This entry features one TCR beta chain sequence. What it recognizes is unknown. This entry is derived from a study of vaccination and CD4 T cells after COVID-19. At the level of the study: After nasal swab PCR-confirmed SARS-CoV-2, fewer than ten convalescents had mild disease and one severe.

CDR3 size: 14 residues. In germline, CDR1 is SGHVS, CDR2 FNYEAQ. V was trimmed by 5 bases and J by 4 bases, leaving 13 bases between them. Sequenced with the Oncomine TCR Beta short-read assay was DNA taken from cultured CD4+ T cells. TCRdb re-called the PCR reads through MiXCR, storing one row per CDR3 protein. This sample has 20,000 to 25,000 distinct CDR3 sequences, with roughly 44% found just once. Time point indicated: late sampling 161 to 241 days after vaccination in a few convalescent patients. Treatment in this sample: roughly 10-day PBMC culture with coronavirus spike peptide pools or control peptides (ViraFEST assay). ViraFEST used peptide pools to expand antigen-specific T cells and subsequently sequenced their TCRs.

Here the sequenced sample was CD4+ T cells from blood, cultured in vitro, taken about 7 months after SARS-CoV-2 vaccination. The chain employs TRBV7-6 and TRBJ2-3; a possible D gene is TRBD2 (6 bases). The receptor was isolated from a human donor who had recovered from COVID-19. This CDR3 reads CASSLTRDSDTQYF. CDR3 sequence (DNA): TGTGCCAGCAGCCTGACTCGGGACTCAGATACGCAGTATTTT. Together with reference TRBV7-6 and TRBJ2-3, the CDR3 gives the full variable domain: GAGVSQSPRYKVTKRGQDVALRCDPISGHVSLYWYRQALGQGPEFLTYFNYEAQQDKSGLPNDRFSAERPEGSISTLTIQRTEQRDSAMYRCASSLTRDSDTQYFGPGTRLTVL.